A single TCR beta chain is shown here with its context. This specimen belongs to a study of radiotherapy plus CTLA-4 blockade in lung cancer. This table comes from immunoSEQ multiplex PCR, and its TCRdb copy is limited to in-frame clones, with some not included. The profile shows 50,000 or so clones, approximately 80% of them singletons. The CDR3 sequence is 14 residues long. The germline V gene has CDR1 SGHNT and CDR2 YYREEE (reference sequence). Between the trimmed V and J ends, which lost 2 bases and 5 bases, there was a span of 12 bases. This sequence originates from a human donor with non-small cell lung cancer who had a partial response to radiotherapy plus ipilimumab. The sample was peripheral blood, taken from a patient treated with radiotherapy plus ipilimumab. This rearrangement joins TRBV5-4 to TRBJ2-3, with D perhaps TRBD2 (6 bases). The CDR3 coding sequence is TGTGCCAGCAGCTTTTTCGGGGGAGGAGATACGCAGTATTTT. As protein: CASSFFGGGDTQYF.